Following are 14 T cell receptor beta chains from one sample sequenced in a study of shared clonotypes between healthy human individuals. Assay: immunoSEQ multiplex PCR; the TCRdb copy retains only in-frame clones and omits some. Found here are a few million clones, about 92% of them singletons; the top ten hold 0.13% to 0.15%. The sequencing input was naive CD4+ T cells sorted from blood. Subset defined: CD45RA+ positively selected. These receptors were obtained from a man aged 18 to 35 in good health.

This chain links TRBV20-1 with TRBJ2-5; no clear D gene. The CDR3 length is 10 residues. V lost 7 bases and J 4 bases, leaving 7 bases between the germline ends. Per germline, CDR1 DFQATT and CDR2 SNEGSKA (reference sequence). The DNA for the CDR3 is TGCAGTGTGGCTTCAGAGACCCAGTACTTC. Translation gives CSVASETQYF.

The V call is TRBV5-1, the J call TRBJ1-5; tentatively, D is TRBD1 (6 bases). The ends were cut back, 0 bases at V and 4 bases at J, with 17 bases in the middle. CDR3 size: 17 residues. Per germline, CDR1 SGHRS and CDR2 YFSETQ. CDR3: CASSLGPIRGGNQPQHF. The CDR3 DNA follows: TGCGCCAGCAGCTTGGGTCCGATCAGGGGCGGAAATCAGCCCCAGCATTTT.

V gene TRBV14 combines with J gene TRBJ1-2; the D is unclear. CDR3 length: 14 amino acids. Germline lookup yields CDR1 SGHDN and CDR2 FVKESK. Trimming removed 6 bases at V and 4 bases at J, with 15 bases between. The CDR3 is CASSRHDGFYGYTF. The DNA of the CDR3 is TGTGCCAGCAGTCGACATGACGGATTCTATGGCTACACCTTC.

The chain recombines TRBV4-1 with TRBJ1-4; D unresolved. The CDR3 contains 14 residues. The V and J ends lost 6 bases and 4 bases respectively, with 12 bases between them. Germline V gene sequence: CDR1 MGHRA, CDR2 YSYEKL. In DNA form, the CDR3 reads TGCGCCAGCAGTCTCGGAGGGTTTAATGAAAAACTGTTTTTT. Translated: CASSLGGFNEKLFF.

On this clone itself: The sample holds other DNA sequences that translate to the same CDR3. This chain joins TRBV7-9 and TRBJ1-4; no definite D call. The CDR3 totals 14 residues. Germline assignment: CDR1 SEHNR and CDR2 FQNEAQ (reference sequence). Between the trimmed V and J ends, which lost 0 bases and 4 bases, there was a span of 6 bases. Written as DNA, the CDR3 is TGTGCCAGCAGCTTAGCGGAGATTAATGAAAAACTGTTTTTT. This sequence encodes CASSLAEINEKLFF.

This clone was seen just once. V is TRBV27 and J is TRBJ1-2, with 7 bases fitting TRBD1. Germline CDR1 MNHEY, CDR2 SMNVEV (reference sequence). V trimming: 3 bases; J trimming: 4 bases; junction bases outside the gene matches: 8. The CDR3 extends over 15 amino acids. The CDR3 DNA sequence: TGTGCCAGCAGTTTGACAGGGCGCGTGGGCTATGGCTACACCTTC. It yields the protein CASSLTGRVGYGYTF.

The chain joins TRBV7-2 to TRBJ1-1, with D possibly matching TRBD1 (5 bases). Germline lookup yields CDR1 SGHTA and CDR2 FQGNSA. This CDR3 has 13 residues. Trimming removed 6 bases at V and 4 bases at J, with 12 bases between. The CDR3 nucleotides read TGTGCCAGCAGTAATGAGGGGACCACTGAAGCTTTCTTT. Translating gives CASSNEGTTEAFF.

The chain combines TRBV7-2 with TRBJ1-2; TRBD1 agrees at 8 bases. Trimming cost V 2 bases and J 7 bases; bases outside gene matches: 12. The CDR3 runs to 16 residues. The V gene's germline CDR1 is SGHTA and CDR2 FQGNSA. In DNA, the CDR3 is TGTGCCAGCAGCTTATTTCAAACAGGGGGTTATGGTGGCTACACCTTC. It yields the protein CASSLFQTGGYGGYTF.

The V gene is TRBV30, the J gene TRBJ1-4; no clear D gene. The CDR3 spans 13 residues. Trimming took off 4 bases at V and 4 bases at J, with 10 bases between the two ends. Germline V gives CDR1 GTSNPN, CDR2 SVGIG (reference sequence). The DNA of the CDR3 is TGTGCCTGGATAAAAGCTATTAATGAAAAACTGTTTTTT. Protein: CAWIKAINEKLFF. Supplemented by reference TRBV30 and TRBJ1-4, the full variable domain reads SQTIHQWPATLVQPVGSPLSLECTVEGTSNPNLYWYRQAAGRGLQLLFYSVGIGQISSEVPQNLSASRPQDRQFILSSKKLLLSDSGFYLCAWIKAINEKLFFGSGTQLSVL.

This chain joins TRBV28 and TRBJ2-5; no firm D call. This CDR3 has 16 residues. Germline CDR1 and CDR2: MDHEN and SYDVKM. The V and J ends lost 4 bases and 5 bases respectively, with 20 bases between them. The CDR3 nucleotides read TGTGCCAGCAGTTCTTCCTCGGACGGCCCGCGGGAGACCCAGTACTTC. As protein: CASSSSSDGPRETQYF.

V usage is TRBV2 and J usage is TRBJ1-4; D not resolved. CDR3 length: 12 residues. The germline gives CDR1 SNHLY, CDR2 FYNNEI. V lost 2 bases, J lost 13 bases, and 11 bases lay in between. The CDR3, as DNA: TGTGCCAGCAGTGAATCGGGAGGAGCACTGTTTTTT. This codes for CASSESGGALFF. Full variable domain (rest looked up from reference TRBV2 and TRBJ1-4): EPEVTQTPSHQVTQMGQEVILRCVPISNHLYFYWYRQILGQKVEFLVSFYNNEISEKSEIFDDQFSVERPDGSNFTLKIRSTKLEDSAMYFCASSESGGALFFGSGTQLSVL.

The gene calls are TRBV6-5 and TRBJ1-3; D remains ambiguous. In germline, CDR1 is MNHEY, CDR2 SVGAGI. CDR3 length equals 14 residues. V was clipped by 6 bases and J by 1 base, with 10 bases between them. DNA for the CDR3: TGTGCCAGCAGGCGCTTTGAGTCTGGAAACACCATATATTTT. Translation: CASRRFESGNTIYF.

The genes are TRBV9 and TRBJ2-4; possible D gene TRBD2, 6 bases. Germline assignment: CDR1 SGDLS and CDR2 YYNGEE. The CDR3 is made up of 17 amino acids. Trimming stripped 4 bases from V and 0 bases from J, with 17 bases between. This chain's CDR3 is CASSPQVGSGAKNIQYF. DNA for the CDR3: TGTGCCAGCAGCCCTCAAGTCGGTAGCGGAGCCAAAAACATTCAGTACTTC.

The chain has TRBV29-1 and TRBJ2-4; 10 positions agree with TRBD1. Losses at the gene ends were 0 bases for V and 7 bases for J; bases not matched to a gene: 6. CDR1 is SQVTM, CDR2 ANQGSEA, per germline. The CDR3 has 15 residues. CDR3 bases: TGCAGCGTTGAAGAGTGGACAGGGGGTCGGAACATTCAGTACTTC. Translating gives CSVEEWTGGRNIQYF.